The clone carrying this T cell receptor (beta chain) has ten or more counts. Its specificity is not known. Germline CDR1 is MNHEY and CDR2 is SVGAGI. Losses at the gene ends were 6 bases for V and 8 bases for J; bases not matched to a gene: 8. The CDR3 length is 13 residues. These data come from a study of blood T cells in healthy people across ages. Study-level points and caveats: Per million T cells, TCR beta diversity dropped roughly linearly as age increased. Whereas aged donors had fewer naive CD4+ cells, long-lived donors had more of them and higher diversity. It was not possible, with unsorted PBMCs, to conclusively compare naive and antigen-experienced cells. Because donor CMV status was unknown, expanded clonotype changes were possibly confounded.

For the second PCR, which ran for about 7 to 11 cycles, a sample-barcoded 5' primer and a J-beta primer mix were used. In TCRdb, the 5' RACE reads were re-called with MiXCR into one record per CDR3 protein. The sample consists of hundreds of thousands of distinct CDR3 sequences, under 35% of them appearing once. The chain has TRBV6-5 and TRBJ2-3, with 7 bases that match TRBD1. The sequenced sample consisted of blood. This clonotype was obtained from a woman at least 80 years old in good health. CDR3 sequence: CASSLRQGSTQYF. The CDR3 nucleotides read TGTGCCAGCAGCTTACGACAGGGCAGTACGCAGTATTTT.